This TCR beta chain was captured in a study of OX40 agonist ivuxolimab in advanced cancers. Here immunoSEQ multiplex PCR was the method, and the copy in TCRdb shows in-frame clones only, minus some. Of 65,000 to 80,000 clones in the sample, approximately 90% were seen once. This TCR was recovered from an adult with an advanced solid tumor such as melanoma, head and neck, liver or kidney cancer. Here the sequenced sample was CD4+ or CD8+ T cells sorted from blood, taken in a trial of the OX40 agonist ivuxolimab.

The CDR3 bases are TGTGCCAGCAGCGTAGACTCCTACGAGCAGTACTTC. This sequence encodes CASSVDSYEQYF. The V and J genes are TRBV9 and TRBJ2-7, with unresolved D. V lost 0 bases and J 0 bases, leaving 1 base between the germline ends. Germline V gene sequence: CDR1 SGDLS, CDR2 YYNGEE. The CDR3 runs to 12 residues.